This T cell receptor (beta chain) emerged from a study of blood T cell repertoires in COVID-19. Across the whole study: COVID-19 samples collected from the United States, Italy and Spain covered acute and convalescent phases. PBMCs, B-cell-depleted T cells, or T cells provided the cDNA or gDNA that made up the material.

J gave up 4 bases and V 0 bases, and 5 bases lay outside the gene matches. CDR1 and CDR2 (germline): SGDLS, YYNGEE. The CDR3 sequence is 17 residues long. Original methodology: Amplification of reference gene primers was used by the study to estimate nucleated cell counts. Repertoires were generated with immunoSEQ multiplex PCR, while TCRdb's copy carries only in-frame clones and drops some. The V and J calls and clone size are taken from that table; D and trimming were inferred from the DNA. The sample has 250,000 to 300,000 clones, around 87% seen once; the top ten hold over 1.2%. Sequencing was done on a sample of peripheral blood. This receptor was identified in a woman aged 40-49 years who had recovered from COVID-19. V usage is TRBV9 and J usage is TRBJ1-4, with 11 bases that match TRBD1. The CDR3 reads CASSVGTGGPRNEKLFF. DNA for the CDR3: TGTGCCAGCAGCGTAGGGACAGGGGGCCCGCGTAATGAAAAACTGTTTTTT. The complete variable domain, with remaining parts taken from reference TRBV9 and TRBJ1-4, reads DSGVTQTPKHLITATGQRVTLRCSPRSGDLSVYWYQQSLDQGLQFLIQYYNGEERAKGNILERFSAQQFPDLHSELNLSSLELGDSALYFCASSVGTGGPRNEKLFFGSGTQLSVL.